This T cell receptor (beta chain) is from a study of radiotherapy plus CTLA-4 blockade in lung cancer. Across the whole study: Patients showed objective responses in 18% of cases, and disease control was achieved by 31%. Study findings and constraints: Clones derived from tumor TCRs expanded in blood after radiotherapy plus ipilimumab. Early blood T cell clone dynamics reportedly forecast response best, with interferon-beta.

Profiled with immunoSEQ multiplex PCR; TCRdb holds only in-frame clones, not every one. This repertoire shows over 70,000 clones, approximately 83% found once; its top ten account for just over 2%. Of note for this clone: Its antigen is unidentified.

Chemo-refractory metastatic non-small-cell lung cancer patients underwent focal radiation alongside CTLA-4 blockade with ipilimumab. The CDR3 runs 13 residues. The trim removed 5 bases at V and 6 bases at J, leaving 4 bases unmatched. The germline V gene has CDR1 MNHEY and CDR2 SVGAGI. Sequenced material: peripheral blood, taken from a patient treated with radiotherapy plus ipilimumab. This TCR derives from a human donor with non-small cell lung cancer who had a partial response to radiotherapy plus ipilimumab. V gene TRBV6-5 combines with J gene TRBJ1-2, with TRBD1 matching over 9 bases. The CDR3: CASSLDRGNGYTF. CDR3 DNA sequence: TGTGCCAGCAGTCTTGACAGGGGGAATGGCTACACCTTC.